The source of this T cell receptor beta chain is a study of regulatory T cells in long-lasting Graves disease. The CDR3 contains 13 residues. V shed 6 bases and J shed 0 bases, with 7 bases lying between them. Study-wide results and caveats: The number of shared public clonotypes was higher in persistent patients (more than 2,500) than new patients (roughly 970).

On this clonotype itself: Its antigen remains unknown.

Libraries of TCR beta came from iRepertoire HTBI primers plus Arm-PCR of CDR3 regions. TCRdb analysed the multiplex PCR reads with MiXCR anew, one entry per CDR3 protein. The table lists 300,000 or so distinct CDR3 sequences, around 19% of them singletons. Time point noted: persistent/refractory GD, antithyroid drugs over 5 years with positive TRAb. PBMC-extracted RNA yielded the TCR library. The material sequenced was peripheral blood mononuclear cells (PBMCs), taken when the disease was refractory, from a patient treated with antithyroid drugs. J is TRBJ2-3 and V is TRBV12-3 or TRBV12-4, with D possibly TRBD1 on 5 matching bases. The source is a female donor with Graves disease. In nucleotides, the CDR3 is TGTGCCAGCAGAAAGGGGAGCACAGATACGCAGTATTTT. Translating it yields CASRKGSTDTQYF.